This T cell receptor (beta chain) was sequenced for a study of cytomegalovirus exposure and HLA in healthy donors. The CDR3 runs 16 residues. Trimming took 4 bases from V and 4 from J; bases not matched to a gene: 13. The PCR ran on 60 Vbeta and 13 Jbeta primers. Data came from immunoSEQ multiplex PCR; TCRdb stores just in-frame clones and leaves some out. The top ten hold about 1.8% of the sample, which has 100,000 to 120,000 clones, 75% to 90% seen once. In the case of this clone: Its cognate antigen is unknown.

Study conclusions and caveats: The authors later found TCR association rates varying by HLA locus, with DRB1 most and HLA-C fewest.

Material: PBMCs. The sequence was obtained from a man between 35 and 55 years old in good health and CMV-seronegative. The chain couples TRBV5-3 to TRBJ2-7, with 8 nucleotides matching TRBD1. TRBV5-3 is noted as an ORF with a role that remains uncertain. As DNA, the CDR3 is TGTGCCAGAAGCCCACGGACAGGGCAACTTACGTACGAGCAGTACTTC. Its translation: CARSPRTGQLTYEQYF.